The clone carrying this T cell receptor beta chain appeared many times. Its antigen is currently unknown. This entry comes from a study of T cell repertoires in cytomegalovirus infection. Study context: Both CMV infection and a matching HLA type were indicated by public TCR beta signatures. The study's findings and limits: CMV-specific TCR beta clonotypes restricted by HLA-C were the ones dominating the ex vivo response.

Germline-derived CDR1 and CDR2 are SGHVS and FNYEAQ. The CDR3 runs to 14 residues. V was pared by 4 bases and J by 1 base, with 10 bases between. TCRdb itself ran the reads through MiXCR, one entry per CDR3 protein. Here the sample spans some 240,000 distinct CDR3 sequences, about 15% being singletons. The sequenced sample consisted of CD8+ T cells from PBMCs. This clonotype was sampled from a human donor in good health (CMV status not recorded). Some clones in this sample may be carry-over from other donors' samples. This chain uses TRBV7-6 with TRBJ1-1; D is unresolved. The CDR3 sequence: CASSSHDGNTEAFF. The DNA for the CDR3 is TGTGCCAGCAGCTCCCATGACGGGAACACTGAAGCTTTCTTT.